The clone carrying this T cell receptor (beta chain) was found once. Germline V gene sequence: CDR1 MNHEY, CDR2 SMNVEV (reference sequence). V was trimmed by 0 bases and J by 12 bases, leaving 12 bases between them. The CDR3 totals 13 residues. This sample was taken from a study of blood T cell repertoires in COVID-19. Across the whole study: PBMCs, B-cell-depleted T cells, or T cells were the source of the cDNA or gDNA that made up the material.

Methods used by the authors: Amplified reference gene primers provided the basis for estimating nucleated cell counts. TCRdb keeps only in-frame clones here, not all; method: immunoSEQ multiplex PCR. Clone size and the V and J calls come from that table; the DNA yielded D and trimming. The data hold tens of thousands of clones, with approximately 86% observed a single time. The TCR comes from a middle-aged man with active COVID-19. The sequenced sample consisted of peripheral blood. The chain uses TRBV27 and TRBJ2-1; D not certain. The CDR3 DNA reads as TGTGCCAGCAGTTTATCGCGGTCCCGCGGGCAGTTCTTC. The encoded protein is CASSLSRSRGQFF.